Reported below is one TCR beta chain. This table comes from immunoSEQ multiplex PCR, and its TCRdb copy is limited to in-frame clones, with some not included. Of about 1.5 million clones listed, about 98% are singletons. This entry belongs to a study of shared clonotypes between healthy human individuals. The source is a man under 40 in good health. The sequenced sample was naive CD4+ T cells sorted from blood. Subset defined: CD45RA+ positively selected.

This CDR3 is CAEPLTTDTQYF. The CDR3 DNA is TGTGCGGAGCCGTTAACCACAGATACGCAGTATTTT. V is TRBV2 and J is TRBJ2-3, with D unresolved. The CDR3 is 12 amino acids. Germline CDR1 and CDR2: SNHLY and FYNNEI. Drawing the rest from reference TRBV2 and TRBJ2-3, the complete variable domain is EPEVTQTPSHQVTQMGQEVILRCVPISNHLYFYWYRQILGQKVEFLVSFYNNEISEKSEIFDDQFSVERPDGSNFTLKIRSTKLEDSAMYFCAEPLTTDTQYFGPGTRLTVL.